These T cell receptor beta chains were read from a single sample in a study of blood T cell repertoires in COVID-19. Here immunoSEQ multiplex PCR was the method, and the copy in TCRdb shows in-frame clones only, minus some. Of around 240,000 clones listed, roughly 85% are singletons. The source material was peripheral blood. All receptors come from a middle-aged man with acute or convalescent COVID-19. Each CDR3 is given with its conserved first and last residue. The order of the fields is V gene, J gene, CDR3 length, CDR3 protein.

TRBV10-1	TRBJ2-1	14	CASSLTGNGGEQFF
TRBV6-4	TRBJ2-1	16	CASSVGLAGGLNEQFF
TRBV4-2	TRBJ2-7	13	CASSQQQGGEQYF
TRBV5-1	TRBJ1-2	16	CASKLSPLWARYGYTF
TRBV6-5	TRBJ1-1	12	CASRREGTEAFF
TRBV10-3	TRBJ2-5	13	CAISEGQGETQYF
TRBV30	TRBJ2-4	15	CAWGQGVLAKNIQYF
TRBV10-3	TRBJ2-7	14	CAISENSFSYEQYF
TRBV7-3	TRBJ1-1	13	CASSLGGGTEAFF
TRBV2	TRBJ2-7	12	CASFTGAYEQYF
TRBV7-2	TRBJ1-6	14	CASSLSQNNSPLHF
TRBV5-1	TRBJ1-6	16	CASSFTGRDRDSPLHF
TRBV5-1	TRBJ2-5	14	CASRLAGGKETQYF
TRBV11-2	TRBJ2-7	15	CASSLDTGGFLEQYF
TRBV7-9	TRBJ2-7	15	CASSFGREGPYEQYF
TRBV30	TRBJ1-2	13	CAWSGTGAYGYTF